The sequence of this T cell receptor beta chain was determined in a study of neurological immune-mediated disorders. As for the cDNA, it was generated by 5'RACE with 10-nucleotide random UMIs. The output of every sequencing run exceeded 170 million TCR-beta sequences, derived from 15-18 subjects. TCRdb re-called the 5' RACE reads through MiXCR, storing one row per CDR3 protein. The table lists approximately 37,000 distinct CDR3 sequences, approximately 3% of them singletons, with about 8.3% in the top ten. Time point here: longitudinal time-point 1 (baseline). This clonotype is a singleton in its sample. Its cognate antigen is unknown. Study results and limitations: The absence of shared CDR3 amino acid sequences among expanded clones across subjects suggests private repertoires in all groups.

Between the trimmed V and J ends, which lost 2 bases and 4 bases, there was a span of 12 bases. Germline values: CDR1 MNHEY, CDR2 SVGAGI. The CDR3 sequence is 15 residues long. The sequenced material came from PBMCs. This TCR derives from a woman aged 55-69 years with multiple sclerosis. The V and J genes are TRBV6-5 and TRBJ2-1; D not certain. The CDR3 protein is CASSYAAGVYNEQFF. The CDR3 nucleotides read TGTGCCAGCAGTTACGCGGCTGGGGTATACAATGAGCAGTTCTTC.